These 24 T cell receptor beta chains were all obtained from the same sample, sequenced in a study of blood T cell repertoires in COVID-19. Measured with immunoSEQ multiplex PCR; TCRdb has only the in-frame clones, and not every one. The sample gives 130,000 or so clones, about 86% of which show up once; around 5.6% is in the top ten. Specimen: peripheral blood. These receptors all stem from a man at least 80 years old with active or convalescent COVID-19.

This chain uses TRBV10-3 with TRBJ1-6, with no clear D. This CDR3 region has 13 residues. Trimming cost V 7 bases and J 4 bases, with 8 bases left between them. Germline V gives CDR1 ENHRY, CDR2 SYGVKD. The CDR3 loop is CAIKEVYNSPLHF. The CDR3 DNA follows: TGTGCCATCAAGGAGGTTTATAATTCACCCCTCCACTTT.

The V gene is TRBV3-1 (or the pseudogene TRBV3-2), the J gene TRBJ2-5, with 12 bases that match TRBD2. CDR3 length: 17 residues. Germline V CDR1 and CDR2: LGHDT, YNNKEL (reference sequence). V dropped 7 bases and J dropped 5; count of bases not matched to a gene: 14. The CDR3 loop reads CASTQGPSGGAGETQYF. The CDR3 DNA sequence: TGTGCCAGCACCCAGGGCCCTAGCGGGGGGGCAGGGGAGACCCAGTACTTC.

The V and J genes are TRBV11-2 and TRBJ1-3; TRBD1 agrees at 8 bases. Germline V gene sequence: CDR1 SGHAT, CDR2 FQNNGV. This CDR3 is built from 16 residues. V was clipped by 1 base and J by 1 base; unmatched bases: 3. Here the CDR3 reads CASSLGTGKSGNTIYF. CDR3 DNA sequence: TGTGCCAGCAGCTTAGGGACAGGGAAGTCTGGAAACACCATATATTTT.

The gene calls are TRBV7-2 and TRBJ2-5; 12 nucleotides align to TRBD2. Germline-derived CDR1 and CDR2 are SGHTA and FQGNSA. The trim removed 5 bases at V and 1 base at J, leaving 5 bases unmatched. This CDR3 comprises 16 residues. As DNA, the CDR3 is TGTGCCAGCAGCCCCAGGACTAGCGGGGTCCAAGAGACCCAGTACTTC. Translated: CASSPRTSGVQETQYF.

V is TRBV2 and J is TRBJ1-1, with D perhaps TRBD1 (5 bases). Germline V CDR1 and CDR2: SNHLY, FYNNEI. The CDR3 totals 14 residues. Between the trimmed V and J ends, which lost 4 bases and 0 bases, there was a span of 9 bases. This CDR3 is CASSVRQMNTEAFF. The CDR3 DNA is TGTGCCAGCAGTGTCCGACAGATGAACACTGAAGCTTTCTTT.

The chain combines TRBV9 with TRBJ1-1; TRBD1 might be the D (6 bases). The CDR3 spans 15 residues. Germline V gives CDR1 SGDLS, CDR2 YYNGEE. V lost 0 bases to trimming and J lost 3 bases, with 12 bases between them. The CDR3 loop reads CASSVGSAGDTEAFF. The CDR3 nucleotides are TGTGCCAGCAGCGTAGGGTCAGCAGGGGACACTGAAGCTTTCTTT.

This sequence joins TRBV7-2 and TRBJ1-1; D is perhaps TRBD1 (5 bases). Trimming removed 1 base from V and 3 bases from J, with 9 bases in between. This CDR3 has 14 residues. Per germline, CDR1 SGHTA and CDR2 FQGNSA. CDR3 sequence: CASSLDRGYTEAFF. In DNA form, the CDR3 reads TGTGCCAGCAGCTTAGACCGGGGGTACACTGAAGCTTTCTTT.

This chain links TRBV6-5 with TRBJ2-7, with a possible D match to TRBD1 (5 bases). CDR1 MNHEY and CDR2 SVGAGI come from the germline V gene. The V end lost 5 bases, the J end lost 2 bases, and 13 bases lay between the germline ends. This CDR3 comprises 14 residues. The CDR3 reads CASSLWTNPYEQYF. The CDR3 DNA sequence: TGTGCCAGCAGTCTCTGGACAAACCCCTACGAGCAGTACTTC.

This clone was recorded a few times. The chain uses TRBV7-2 and TRBJ1-5; TRBD1 matches 7 bases. This CDR3 has 14 amino acids. Germline CDR1 SGHTA, CDR2 FQGNSA. Losses at the gene ends were 8 bases for V and 1 base for J; bases not matched to a gene: 5. CDR3 in DNA: TGTGCCAGCGCCCGGGACAGCAGCAATCAGCCCCAGCATTTT. As protein: CASARDSSNQPQHF.

This sequence joins TRBV4-3 and TRBJ2-7, with D maybe TRBD1 (5 bases). V was shortened by 0 bases and J by 2 bases, with 11 bases between the two germline ends. Germline values: CDR1 LGHNA, CDR2 YSLEER. The CDR3 length is 15 residues. The CDR3 loop reads CASSQDLPGTYEQYF. As DNA, the CDR3 is TGCGCCAGCAGCCAAGATCTCCCAGGGACCTACGAGCAGTACTTC.

In the case of this clone: Mismatch with germline at one junction end may stem from a read error. This chain connects TRBV5-1 to TRBJ1-4; TRBD1 matches 7 bases. The CDR3 is 16 amino acids. The germline V gene encodes CDR1 SGHRS and CDR2 YFSETQ. The chain's CDR3 is CASSLGDSTTNEKLFF. The CDR3 DNA reads as TGCGCCAGCAGTTTGGGGGACAGCACAACTAATGAAAAACTGTTTTTT. The full variable domain, rest sourced from reference TRBV5-1 and TRBJ1-4, is KAGVTQTPRYLIKTRGQQVTLSCSPISGHRSVSWYQQTPGQGLQFLFEYFSETQRNKGNFPGRFSGRQFSNSRSEMNVSTLELGDSALYLCASSLGDSTTNEKLFFGSGTQLSVL.

This clone has a handful of counts. The chain uses TRBV6-5 and TRBJ2-5; 11 positions match TRBD2. Germline V gives CDR1 MNHEY, CDR2 SVGAGI. This CDR3 has 14 amino acids. Trimming at V came to 10 bases and at J to 7 bases, leaving 11 bases not matched to a gene. CDR3 sequence reads: CATKTSGDTGTQYF. CDR3 in DNA: TGTGCCACCAAGACTAGCGGGGACACGGGGACCCAGTACTTC.

The chain couples TRBV7-9 to TRBJ1-2; tentatively, D is TRBD1 (6 bases). The CDR3 consists of 13 residues. Germline loops: CDR1 SEHNR, CDR2 FQNEAQ (reference sequence). Trimming shortened V by 8 bases and J by 4 bases, and 14 bases separated the two germline ends. CDR3 sequence: CASQQGAGYGYTF. CDR3 nucleotide sequence: TGTGCCAGCCAACAGGGAGCAGGCTATGGCTACACCTTC.

This rearrangement joins TRBV4-3 to TRBJ1-1; possible D gene TRBD1, 6 bases. V shed 0 bases and J shed 3 bases, with 11 bases lying between them. CDR1 and CDR2 (germline): LGHNA, YSLEER. The CDR3 runs 15 residues. In nucleotides, the CDR3 is TGCGCCAGCAGCCAAGACAGGGGACGGGACACTGAAGCTTTCTTT. The encoded protein is CASSQDRGRDTEAFF.

This clone was detected a few times. The rearrangement joins TRBV5-1 to TRBJ1-4; 9 bases align to TRBD1. Trimming took 3 bases from V and 7 from J; bases not matched to a gene: 7. Germline CDR1 SGHRS, CDR2 YFSETQ. The CDR3 length is 15 residues. The CDR3 DNA reads TGCGCCAGCAGCTGGGGACAGGGAAGCGCTGAAAAACTGTTTTTT. It codes for CASSWGQGSAEKLFF.

The chain combines TRBV13 with TRBJ2-2; 10 positions match TRBD1. Germline assignment: CDR1 PRHDT and CDR2 FYEKMQ (reference sequence). After removal of 5 bases from V and 7 bases from J, the junction contained 7 bases not matched to a gene. This CDR3 region has 15 residues. The CDR3 here is CASSHPTGGGGELFF. The CDR3 coding sequence is TGTGCCAGCAGCCACCCGACAGGGGGCGGCGGGGAGCTGTTTTTT.

The chain uses TRBV5-1 and TRBJ2-1, with D tentatively TRBD1 (6 bases). This CDR3 spans 15 amino acids. Germline CDR1 SGHRS, CDR2 YFSETQ. Trimming removed 3 bases at V and 9 bases at J, with 19 bases between. The CDR3 loop is CASSSRSWGQGEQFF. The CDR3 DNA follows: TGCGCCAGCAGCTCCCGATCTTGGGGGCAGGGTGAGCAGTTCTTC.

The chain links TRBV6-2 or TRBV6-3 to TRBJ1-2; TRBD1 is a possible D gene (6 bases). This CDR3 contains 12 residues. Germline V gives CDR1 MNHEY, CDR2 SVGEGT. V was clipped by 5 bases and J by 8 bases, with 12 bases between them. The CDR3 DNA reads as TGTGCCAGCAGTGAGCCAGGGGACGGCTACACCTTC. Translation gives CASSEPGDGYTF.

V is TRBV2 and J is TRBJ1-5; D may be TRBD1 (5 bases). This CDR3 spans 14 amino acids. CDR1 and CDR2 (germline): SNHLY, FYNNEI. The V end lost 10 bases, the J end lost 4 bases, and 17 bases lay between the germline ends. As DNA, the CDR3 is TGTGCCACAAGGGCAGGGCTTTCAAATCAGCCCCAGCATTTT. This codes for CATRAGLSNQPQHF.

The V gene is TRBV4-3, the J gene TRBJ1-1, with a weak D call TRBD1 (6 bases). Deletions cut 1 base from V and 6 bases from J, with 12 bases between. Germline lookup yields CDR1 LGHNA and CDR2 YSLEER. This CDR3 comprises 14 residues. CDR3 amino acids: CASSQVRGAPEAFF. CDR3 sequence (DNA): TGCGCCAGCAGCCAAGTGCGGGGGGCCCCTGAAGCTTTCTTT.

This chain joins TRBV5-1 and TRBJ2-1, with D maybe TRBD1 (5 bases). There are 12 residues in the CDR3. CDR1 and CDR2 (germline): SGHRS, YFSETQ. Trimming took 8 bases from V and 8 from J, leaving 14 bases between them. CDR3 residues: CASGRGLYEQFF. DNA for the CDR3: TGCGCCAGTGGTAGGGGCCTTTATGAGCAGTTCTTC.

The CDR3 loop is CATSDFGPAGRSTQYF. In DNA form, the CDR3 reads TGTGCCACCAGTGATTTTGGTCCAGCGGGGCGGTCGACCCAGTACTTC. V gene TRBV24-1 combines with J gene TRBJ2-5, with 7 bases lining up with TRBD2. The CDR3 consists of 16 residues. V was pared by 1 base and J by 7 bases, with 11 bases of the junction left unmatched. Per the germline V gene, CDR1 is KGHDR and CDR2 is SFDVKD.

This clone came up once. The rearrangement links TRBV19 to TRBJ1-5, with D perhaps matching TRBD1 (5 bases). The V end was cut by 1 base, the J end by 0 bases, with 16 bases between. The CDR3 has 18 residues. The germline V gene encodes CDR1 LNHDA and CDR2 SQIVND (reference sequence). The CDR3 DNA reads TGTGCCAGTAGTATAGGGGCCCAGGGCCCAGATAGCAATCAGCCCCAGCATTTT. Translation: CASSIGAQGPDSNQPQHF.

J is TRBJ1-6 and V is TRBV3-1 (or the pseudogene TRBV3-2), with D possibly being TRBD1 (5 bases). Per germline, CDR1 LGHDT and CDR2 YNNKEL (reference sequence). Trimming took 7 bases from V and 8 from J, leaving 15 bases between them. This CDR3 contains 14 residues. CDR3 sequence: CASNARDRDSPLHF. The CDR3 DNA is TGTGCCAGCAACGCCAGGGATAGGGATTCACCCCTCCACTTT.